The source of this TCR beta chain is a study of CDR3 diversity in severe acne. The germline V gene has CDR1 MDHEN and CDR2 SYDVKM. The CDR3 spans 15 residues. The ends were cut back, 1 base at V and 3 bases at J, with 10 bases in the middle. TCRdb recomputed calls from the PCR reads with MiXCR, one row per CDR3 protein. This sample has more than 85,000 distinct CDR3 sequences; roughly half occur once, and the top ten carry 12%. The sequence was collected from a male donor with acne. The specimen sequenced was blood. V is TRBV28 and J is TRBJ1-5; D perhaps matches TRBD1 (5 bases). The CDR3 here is CASSLLTGSNQPQHF. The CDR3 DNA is TGTGCCAGCAGTTTATTAACAGGCTCCAATCAGCCCCAGCATTTT.